This T cell receptor beta chain emerged from a study of shared clonotypes between healthy human individuals. CD45RO negativity and positive selection for CCR7 defined naive CD8 cells, a population that excluded terminally differentiated effector memory CD45RA+ cells. Recent acute infections and vaccinations were absent in the healthy HIV-negative adult donors. General study findings and limits: A handful of donors shared approximately 5% of their naive CD4 clonotypes. Among donors, the sharing of clonotypes was expected to be influenced by sequencing depth.

Comments on this clone: The antigen remains unidentified.

V shed 10 bases and J shed 1 base, with 19 bases lying between them. Germline V gene lookup returns CDR1 WSHSY and CDR2 SAAADI. This CDR3 is built from 15 residues. A roughly 220 ng quantity of DNA, roughly 30,000 T cell genomes, went into the sorted-subset replicate PCRs. Sequencing was performed with immunoSEQ multiplex PCR; in TCRdb, only in-frame clones are kept and a portion is missing. This table holds 760,000 or so clones, approximately 96% found once. The sample was naive CD8+ T cells sorted from blood. The V call is TRBV10-2, the J call TRBJ2-5, with a weak D call TRBD1 (5 bases). The receptor was derived from a man younger than 45 in good health. The CDR3 region is CATLGEDRGQETQYF. Written as DNA, the CDR3 is TGCGCCACTCTTGGAGAAGATAGGGGCCAAGAGACCCAGTACTTC.